The TCR beta chain described here comes from a study of blood T cells in healthy people across ages. Broader study findings: The fall in TCR beta diversity per million T cells was roughly linear with age.

The ends lost 3 bases at V and 2 bases at J; junction bases unmatched: 3. This CDR3 has 14 amino acids. CDR1 is KGHSH and CDR2 is LQKENI in the germline V gene. Next came a second PCR, run for about 7 to 12 cycles, which used a sample-barcoded 5' primer along with a J-beta primer mix. TCRdb re-analysed the 5' RACE reads in MiXCR, keeping a single row per CDR3 protein. This sample has around 1,000,000 distinct CDR3 sequences; approximately 25% occur once, and the top ten carry less than 0.85%. This clonotype was observed a few times. The antigen remains unidentified. A further study also used this sample, focusing on T cells of mothers and their children. That publication notes: From each mother came over 9.5 million TCR beta CDR3 reads, and from each child came 2.5 million to 3 million.

Input material: blood. This rearrangement joins TRBV18 to TRBJ2-7; 8 bases match TRBD2. The sequence derives from a girl aged 2-15 years in good health. The CDR3 region has the DNA TGTGCCAGCTCACCTCCGACTAGCGCCTACGAGCAGTACTTC. It specifies CASSPPTSAYEQYF. Variable domain in full (rest from reference TRBV18 and TRBJ2-7): NAGVMQNPRHLVRRRGQEARLRCSPMKGHSHVYWYRQLPEEGLKFMVYLQKENIIDESGMPKERFSAEFPKEGPSILRIQQVVRGDSAAYFCASSPPTSAYEQYFGPGTRLTVT.